The 19 T cell receptor beta chains below come from one sample, sequenced in a study of monozygotic twins with inflammatory bowel disease. TCRdb re-called the 5' RACE reads and gives one entry per CDR3 protein, without DNA. Listed are approximately 150,000 distinct CDR3 sequences; roughly 2.5% falls within the top ten. The sequencing input was blood. These receptors came from a human donor with ulcerative colitis or Crohn's disease, or a healthy co-twin of an affected twin (not recorded which).

This chain links TRBV7-6 with TRBJ1-3; TCRdb's D call of TRBD1 is untestable without DNA. The CDR3 totals 16 residues. The germline CDR1 and CDR2 sequences are SGHVS and FNYEAQ. Here the CDR3 reads CASSLALGGSGNTIYF.

The chain carries TRBV9 and TRBJ1-2. This CDR3 has 12 amino acids. Germline V lookup: CDR1 SGDLS, CDR2 YYNGEE. The CDR3 reads CASSVQSYGYTF.

This sequence joins TRBV5-6 and TRBJ2-1; absent DNA, TCRdb's TRBD1 call cannot be checked. Germline V gene sequence: CDR1 SGHDT, CDR2 YYEEEE. This CDR3 is 16 amino acids long. Here the CDR3 reads CASSSYYRTVYNEQFF.

The rearrangement links TRBV5-1 to TRBJ2-7; no DNA is available, so the TRBD1 call from TCRdb remains unchecked. Germline loops: CDR1 SGHRS, CDR2 YFSETQ. This CDR3 contains 15 residues. The CDR3 region is CASSLAPRGYDEQYF.

This chain joins TRBV5-5 and TRBJ1-5. The CDR3 spans 14 residues. Germline V CDR1 and CDR2: SGHKS, YYEKEE (reference sequence). This CDR3 reads CASSSRGMNQPQHF.

Here the CDR3 reads CASSLGYGGLAYEQYF. V usage is TRBV7-2 and J usage is TRBJ2-7; the D gene TCRdb calls, TRBD2, cannot be checked with no DNA. Germline values: CDR1 SGHTA, CDR2 FQGNSA. CDR3 length equals 16 residues.

The rearrangement uses TRBV23-1 and TRBJ2-2. TRBV23-1 is assigned to the ORF class and has an uncertain function. The CDR3 has 14 residues. CDR3 in amino acids: CASRDHSNTGELFF.

CDR3 sequence: CASSPKSEQYF. The chain links TRBV7-2 to TRBJ2-7. This CDR3 region has 11 residues. Germline V gene lookup returns CDR1 SGHTA and CDR2 FQGNSA.

This chain connects TRBV27 to TRBJ1-6. Germline V gene data show CDR1 as MNHEY and CDR2 as SMNVEV (reference sequence). The CDR3 length is 13 residues. CDR3 residues: CASSLAADSPLHF.

The genes are TRBV6-1 and TRBJ1-5; as DNA is missing, the TRBD1 call by TCRdb cannot be tested. This CDR3 is built from 15 residues. Germline lookup yields CDR1 MNHNS and CDR2 SASEGT. CDR3 residues: CASIGSNRANQPQHF.

V usage is TRBV11-1 and J usage is TRBJ2-5; as DNA is missing, the TRBD2 call by TCRdb cannot be tested. This CDR3 has 17 residues. Germline CDR1 reads SGHAT; CDR2 reads FQDESV (reference sequence). The CDR3: CASSLGVDSPWSETQYF.

The rearrangement uses TRBV4-3 and TRBJ1-1. The germline V gene encodes CDR1 LGHNA and CDR2 YSLEER. This CDR3 spans 18 amino acids. The CDR3 region is CASSQDPLPWNGNTEAFF.

The V gene is TRBV20-1, the J gene TRBJ1-1. Germline V CDR1 and CDR2: DFQATT, SNEGSKA (reference sequence). This CDR3 is built from 11 residues. The CDR3 is CSVPWDTEAFF.

This sequence joins TRBV27 and TRBJ1-2; as DNA is missing, the TRBD1 call by TCRdb cannot be tested. CDR1 is MNHEY, CDR2 SMNVEV, per germline (reference sequence). This CDR3 spans 13 amino acids. The CDR3 region is CASSRDRLYGYTF.

The J gene is TRBJ2-2, the V gene TRBV5-1; the D call of TRBD1 rests on TCRdb alone, since no DNA is present to check it. CDR3 size: 15 residues. CDR1 and CDR2 (germline): SGHRS, YFSETQ. The CDR3 loop is CASSFGQGWTGELFF.

The rearrangement links TRBV5-5 to TRBJ1-5. Germline V lookup: CDR1 SGHKS, CDR2 YYEKEE (reference sequence). CDR3 length: 15 residues. The chain's CDR3 is CASSLAHLMGQPQHF.

V is TRBV20-1 and J is TRBJ2-1; TCRdb names TRBD1, which stays unverified in the absence of DNA. Germline V gene lookup returns CDR1 DFQATT and CDR2 SNEGSKA (reference sequence). The CDR3 has 14 residues. This CDR3 is CSAVRMGLNNEQFF.

V is TRBV6-4 and J is TRBJ2-3; checking the TCRdb D call of TRBD1 is not possible without DNA. The CDR3 sequence is 15 residues long. CDR1 MRHNA and CDR2 SNTAGT come from the germline V gene. The CDR3 sequence is CASSPAPGHTDTQYF.

V gene TRBV5-5 combines with J gene TRBJ2-5; with no DNA, the TCRdb D assignment of TRBD1 cannot be verified. From germline, CDR1 is SGHKS and CDR2 YYEKEE (reference sequence). This CDR3 is built from 17 residues. The CDR3 spells CASSFRDRGRLQETQYF.